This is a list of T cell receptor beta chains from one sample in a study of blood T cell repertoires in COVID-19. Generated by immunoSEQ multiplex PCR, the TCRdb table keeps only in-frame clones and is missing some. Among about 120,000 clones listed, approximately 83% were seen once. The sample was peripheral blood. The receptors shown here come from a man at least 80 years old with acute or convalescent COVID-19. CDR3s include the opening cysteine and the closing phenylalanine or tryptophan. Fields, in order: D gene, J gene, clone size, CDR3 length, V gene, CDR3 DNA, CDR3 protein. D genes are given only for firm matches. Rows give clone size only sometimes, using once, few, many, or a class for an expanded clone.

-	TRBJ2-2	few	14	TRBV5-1	TGCGCCAGCAGCGGCCGACTAAGCACCGGGGAGCTGTTTTTT	CASSGRLSTGELFF
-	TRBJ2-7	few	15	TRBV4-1	TGCGCCAGCAGCCATACAGGACAGTCCGACTACGAGCAGTACTTC	CASSHTGQSDYEQYF
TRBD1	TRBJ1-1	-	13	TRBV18	TGTGCCAGCCGGCAGGGGGAAGTCACTGAAGCTTTCTTT	CASRQGEVTEAFF
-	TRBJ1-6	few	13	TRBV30	TGTGCCTGGAACAGGGACTACTTGTCACCCCTCCACTTT	CAWNRDYLSPLHF
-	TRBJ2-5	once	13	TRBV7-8	TGTGCCAGCAGGAAGCGGGCCCAAGAGACCCAGTACTTC	CASRKRAQETQYF
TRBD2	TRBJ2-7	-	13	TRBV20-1	TGCAGTGCTAGTGTTCTAGCGGGCTACGAGCAGTACTTC	CSASVLAGYEQYF
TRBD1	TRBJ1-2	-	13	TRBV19	TGTGCCAGTAGACAGGGGGGGCACTATGGCTACACCTTC	CASRQGGHYGYTF
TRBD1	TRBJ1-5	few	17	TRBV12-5	TGTGCTAGTGGTTTGGTTTCGGACAGGAGGGCAAATCAGCCCCAGCATTTT	CASGLVSDRRANQPQHF
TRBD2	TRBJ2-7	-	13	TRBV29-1	TGCAGCGCCGTAGGCGGGAGCCTCTACGAGCAGTACTTC	CSAVGGSLYEQYF
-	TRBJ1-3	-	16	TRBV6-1	TGTGCCAGCAGTGACAGGGCCCATCTCTCTGGAAACACCATATATTTT	CASSDRAHLSGNTIYF
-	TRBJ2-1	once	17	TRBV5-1	TGCGCCAGCAGCTTGACCCCCGACCGCGGGGCATACAATGAGCAGTTCTTC	CASSLTPDRGAYNEQFF
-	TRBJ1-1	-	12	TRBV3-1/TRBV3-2	TGTGCCAGCAGCCAACCTGACAGTGAAGCTTTCTTT	CASSQPDSEAFF
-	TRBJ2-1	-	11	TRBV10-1	TGCGCCAGCAGCAAATACAATGAGCAGTTCTTC	CASSKYNEQFF